This TCR beta chain was sequenced for a study of T cells in Graves' hyperthyroidism and ophthalmopathy. Study-wide context: Staff took peripheral blood when the initial diagnosis was made, before any treatment began.

As to this clonotype: As yet, its antigen is unknown.

Patients affected by ophthalmopathy presented a Clinical Activity Score of at least 3, a NOSPECS grade of at least 4, and disease duration below 3 months. This sample holds PBMCs from roughly 10 ml fresh peripheral blood. General study results and limits: Most expanded thyroid clonotypes above 0.001 recurred in blood.

RNA transcripts yielded amplified TCR beta CDR3 regions. The TCR CDR3 first-round RT-PCR relied on the HTBI primer set. TCRdb reprocessed the multiplex PCR reads via MiXCR and lists one record per CDR3 protein. The repertoire holds 45,000 to 75,000 distinct CDR3 sequences, with around 50% as singletons. Specimen: blood. The source is a woman aged 25 to 39 with Graves' ophthalmopathy.

This chain's CDR3 is CASSVSGGNQPQHF. Here the CDR3 DNA reads TGTGCCAGCAGCGTATCGGGGGGTAATCAGCCCCAGCATTTT. The chain uses TRBV9 and TRBJ1-5; TRBD1 might be the D (5 bases). The germline V gene encodes CDR1 SGDLS and CDR2 YYNGEE. The V and J ends lost 1 base and 4 bases respectively, with 9 bases between them. The CDR3 covers 14 residues. The full variable domain, in which reference TRBV9 and TRBJ1-5 provide the parts outside the CDR3, is DSGVTQTPKHLITATGQRVTLRCSPRSGDLSVYWYQQSLDQGLQFLIQYYNGEERAKGNILERFSAQQFPDLHSELNLSSLELGDSALYFCASSVSGGNQPQHFGDGTRLSIL.